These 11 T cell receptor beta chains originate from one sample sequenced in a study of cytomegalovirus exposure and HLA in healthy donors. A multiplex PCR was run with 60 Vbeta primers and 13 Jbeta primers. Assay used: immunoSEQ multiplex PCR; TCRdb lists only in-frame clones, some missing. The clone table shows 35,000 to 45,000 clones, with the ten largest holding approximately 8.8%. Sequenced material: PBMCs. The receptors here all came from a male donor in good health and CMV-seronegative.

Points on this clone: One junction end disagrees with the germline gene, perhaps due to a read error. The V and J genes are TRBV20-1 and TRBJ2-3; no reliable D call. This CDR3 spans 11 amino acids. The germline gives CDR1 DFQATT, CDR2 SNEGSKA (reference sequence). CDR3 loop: CSATQTDAQYF. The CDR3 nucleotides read TGCAGTGCTACCCAAACAGATGCGCAGTATTTT.

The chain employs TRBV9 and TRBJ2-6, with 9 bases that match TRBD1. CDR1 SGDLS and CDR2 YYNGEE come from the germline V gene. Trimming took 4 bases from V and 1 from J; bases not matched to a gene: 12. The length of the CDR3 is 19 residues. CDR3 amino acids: CASSLRDRELPSGANVLTF. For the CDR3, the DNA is TGTGCCAGCAGCCTCCGGGACAGGGAATTACCTTCTGGGGCCAACGTCCTGACTTTC.

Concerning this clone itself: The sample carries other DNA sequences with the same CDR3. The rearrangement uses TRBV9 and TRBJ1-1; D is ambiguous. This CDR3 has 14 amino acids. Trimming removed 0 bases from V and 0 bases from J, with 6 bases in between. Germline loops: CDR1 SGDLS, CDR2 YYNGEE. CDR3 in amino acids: CASSVAPVNTEAFF. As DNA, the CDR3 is TGTGCCAGCAGCGTAGCCCCAGTGAACACTGAAGCTTTCTTT.

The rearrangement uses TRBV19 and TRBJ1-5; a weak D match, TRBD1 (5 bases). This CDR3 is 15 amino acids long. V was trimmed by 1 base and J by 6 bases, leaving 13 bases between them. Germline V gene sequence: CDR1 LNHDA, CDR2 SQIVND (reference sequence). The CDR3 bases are TGTGCCAGTAGTATAGGCCTGGGGCGGGGTCAGCCCCAGCATTTT. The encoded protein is CASSIGLGRGQPQHF.

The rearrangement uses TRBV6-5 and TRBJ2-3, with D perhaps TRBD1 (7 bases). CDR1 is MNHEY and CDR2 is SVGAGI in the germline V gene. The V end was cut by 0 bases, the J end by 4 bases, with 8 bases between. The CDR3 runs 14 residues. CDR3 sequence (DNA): TGTGCCAGCAGTTACTCCAGGGGGGCAGATACGCAGTATTTT. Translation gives CASSYSRGADTQYF.

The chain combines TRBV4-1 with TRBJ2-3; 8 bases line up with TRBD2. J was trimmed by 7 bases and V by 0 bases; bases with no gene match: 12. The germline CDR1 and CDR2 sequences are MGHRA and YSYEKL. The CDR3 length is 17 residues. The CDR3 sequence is CASSQDASGGIRNTQYF. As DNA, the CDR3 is TGCGCCAGCAGCCAAGACGCCTCGGGAGGGATTCGTAATACGCAGTATTTT.

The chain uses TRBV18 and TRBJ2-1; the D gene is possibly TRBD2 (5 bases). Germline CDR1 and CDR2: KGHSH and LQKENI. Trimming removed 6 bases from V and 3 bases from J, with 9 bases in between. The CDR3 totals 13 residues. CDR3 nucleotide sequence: TGTGCCAGCTCTGAACTAGACTACAATGAGCAGTTCTTC. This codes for CASSELDYNEQFF.

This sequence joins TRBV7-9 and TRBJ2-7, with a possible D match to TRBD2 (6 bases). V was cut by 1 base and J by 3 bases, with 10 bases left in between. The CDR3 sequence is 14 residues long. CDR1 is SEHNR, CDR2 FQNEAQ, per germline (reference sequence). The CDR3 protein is CASSLGGVGYEQYF. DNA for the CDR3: TGTGCCAGCAGCTTAGGCGGGGTGGGCTACGAGCAGTACTTC.

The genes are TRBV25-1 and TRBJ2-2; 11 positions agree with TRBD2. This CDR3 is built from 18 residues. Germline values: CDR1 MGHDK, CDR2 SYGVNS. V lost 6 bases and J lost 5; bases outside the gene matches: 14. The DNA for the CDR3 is TGTGCCAGCAGCCCTCGCCTACTAGCGGGAGTTCGAACCGGGGAGCTGTTTTTT. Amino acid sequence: CASSPRLLAGVRTGELFF.

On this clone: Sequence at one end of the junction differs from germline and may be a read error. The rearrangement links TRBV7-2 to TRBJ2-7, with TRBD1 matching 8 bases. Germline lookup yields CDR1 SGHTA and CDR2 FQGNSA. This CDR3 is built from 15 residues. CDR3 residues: CASTLGGQASYEQYF. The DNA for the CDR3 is TGTGCCAGCACCTTAGGGGGACAGGCCTCCTACGAGCAGTACTTC.

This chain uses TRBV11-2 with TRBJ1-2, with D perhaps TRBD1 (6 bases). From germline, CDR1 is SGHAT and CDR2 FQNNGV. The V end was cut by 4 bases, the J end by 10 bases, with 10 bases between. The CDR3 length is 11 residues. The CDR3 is CASSYGQFYTF. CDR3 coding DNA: TGTGCCAGCAGCTACGGACAGTTCTACACCTTC.